The 5 T cell receptor beta chains in this list originate from one sample, sequenced in a study of blood T cell repertoires in COVID-19 (dated by TCRdb to the early 2020s). Receptor amplification or capture employed the immunoSEQ multiplex PCR assay. This immuneACCESS table, as held by TCRdb, lists in-frame sequences with V and J called but not all clones. Of the missing ones, under half trace to an unresolved V gene in checked studies; the others have no known cause. The sample table records 150,000 to 200,000 clones; roughly four fifths of these occur just once. The ten top clones hold 20% to 25% of the sample. Sequencing used peripheral blood. The receptor set was obtained from a woman aged 80 or older with acute or convalescent COVID-19.

The J gene is TRBJ2-1, the V gene TRBV10-3; weak D call: TRBD2 (5 bases). CDR3 size: 13 residues. V was pared by 7 bases and J by 6 bases, with 13 bases between. Germline CDR1 reads ENHRY; CDR2 reads SYGVKD. The CDR3 here is CAIIEGMGNEQFF. In DNA form, the CDR3 reads TGTGCCATCATCGAGGGAATGGGCAATGAGCAGTTCTTC.

The chain is built from TRBV6-1 and TRBJ2-3, with a weak D call TRBD2 (6 bases). V was shortened by 1 base and J by 5 bases, with 10 bases between the two germline ends. This CDR3 has 14 residues. The V gene's germline CDR1 is MNHNS and CDR2 SASEGT. The CDR3 DNA follows: TGTGCCAGCAGTGAAGTGCGGGATGGAGATACGCAGTATTTT. Its protein is CASSEVRDGDTQYF.

Notes on this clone: Other DNA sequences in the same sample also yield this CDR3. The chain recombines TRBV5-1 with TRBJ1-2, with TRBD1 matching 10 bases. Trimming cost V 0 bases and J 2 bases; bases outside gene matches: 7. Germline V gives CDR1 SGHRS, CDR2 YFSETQ. The CDR3 sequence is 17 residues long. In nucleotides, the CDR3 is TGCGCCAGCAGCTTGGGGGGGACAGGGGTCCTGAACTATGGCTACACCTTC. Translated: CASSLGGTGVLNYGYTF.

This chain links TRBV11-3 with TRBJ1-1; possible D gene TRBD1, 5 bases. Trimming took off 2 bases at V and 1 base at J, with 8 bases between the two ends. The CDR3 has 14 residues. Germline CDR1 and CDR2: SGHNT and YENEEA. The CDR3 DNA reads as TGTGCCAGCAGCTTACAAGGGGAGAACACTGAAGCTTTCTTT. It translates to CASSLQGENTEAFF.

This chain joins TRBV4-1 and TRBJ2-1, with TRBD2 matching 13 bases. Looked up from germline, CDR1 is MGHRA and CDR2 is YSYEKL. Trimming took 2 bases from V and 4 from J; bases not matched to a gene: 5. The CDR3 runs 17 residues. This CDR3 is CASSQPGTSGVYNEQFF. CDR3 nucleotide sequence: TGCGCCAGCAGCCAACCCGGGACTAGCGGGGTTTACAATGAGCAGTTCTTC.